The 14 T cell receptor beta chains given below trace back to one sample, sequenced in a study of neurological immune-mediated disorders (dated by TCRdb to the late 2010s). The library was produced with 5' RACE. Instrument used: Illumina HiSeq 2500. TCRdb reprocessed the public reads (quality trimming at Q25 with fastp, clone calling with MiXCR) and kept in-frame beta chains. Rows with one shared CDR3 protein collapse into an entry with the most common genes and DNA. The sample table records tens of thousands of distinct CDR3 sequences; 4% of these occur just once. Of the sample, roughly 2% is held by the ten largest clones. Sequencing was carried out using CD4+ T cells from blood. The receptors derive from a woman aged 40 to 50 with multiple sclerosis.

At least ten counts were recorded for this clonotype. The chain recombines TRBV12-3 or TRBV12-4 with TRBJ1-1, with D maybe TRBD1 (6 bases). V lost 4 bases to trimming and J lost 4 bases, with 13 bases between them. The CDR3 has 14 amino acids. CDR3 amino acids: CASSSQGYATEAFF. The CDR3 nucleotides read TGTGCCAGCAGTTCACAGGGATACGCCACTGAAGCTTTCTTT.

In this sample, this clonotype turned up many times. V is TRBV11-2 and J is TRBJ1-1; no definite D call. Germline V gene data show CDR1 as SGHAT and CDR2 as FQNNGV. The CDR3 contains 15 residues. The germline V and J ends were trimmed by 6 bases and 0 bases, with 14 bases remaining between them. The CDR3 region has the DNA TGTGCCAGCAGACGAATCGGGCGGGTGAACACTGAAGCTTTCTTT. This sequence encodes CASRRIGRVNTEAFF.

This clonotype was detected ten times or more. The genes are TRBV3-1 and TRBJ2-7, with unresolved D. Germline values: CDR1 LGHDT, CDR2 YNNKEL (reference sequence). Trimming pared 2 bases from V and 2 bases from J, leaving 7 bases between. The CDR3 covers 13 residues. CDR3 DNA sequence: TGTGCCAGCAGCCAAAAAGGGACCTACGAGCAGTACTTC. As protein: CASSQKGTYEQYF.

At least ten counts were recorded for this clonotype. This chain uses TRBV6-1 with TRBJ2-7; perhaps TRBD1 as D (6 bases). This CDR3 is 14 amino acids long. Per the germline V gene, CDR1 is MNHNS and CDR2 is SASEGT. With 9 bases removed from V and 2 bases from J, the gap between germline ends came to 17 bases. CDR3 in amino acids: CASFRGQGPYEQYF. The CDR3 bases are TGTGCCAGTTTCAGAGGGCAGGGGCCCTACGAGCAGTACTTC.

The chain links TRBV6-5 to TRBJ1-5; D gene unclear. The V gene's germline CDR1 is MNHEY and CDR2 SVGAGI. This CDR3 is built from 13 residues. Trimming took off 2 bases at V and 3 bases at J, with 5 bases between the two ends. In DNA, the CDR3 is TGTGCCAGCAGTTACAGGATCAATCAGCCCCAGCATTTT. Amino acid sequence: CASSYRINQPQHF.

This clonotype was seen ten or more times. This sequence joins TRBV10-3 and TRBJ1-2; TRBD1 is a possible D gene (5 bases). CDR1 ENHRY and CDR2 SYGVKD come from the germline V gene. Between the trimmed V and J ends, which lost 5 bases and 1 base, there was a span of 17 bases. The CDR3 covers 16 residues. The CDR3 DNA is TGTGCCATCAGTAAGACATCAGGGATAATTAACTATGGCTACACCTTC. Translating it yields CAISKTSGIINYGYTF.

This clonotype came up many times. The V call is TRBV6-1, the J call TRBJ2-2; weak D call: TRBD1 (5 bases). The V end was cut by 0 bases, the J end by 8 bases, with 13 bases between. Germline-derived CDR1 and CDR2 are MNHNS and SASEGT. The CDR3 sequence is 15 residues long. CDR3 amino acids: CASSEAIRARGELFF. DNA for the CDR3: TGTGCCAGCAGTGAAGCAATCAGGGCCCGGGGGGAGCTGTTTTTT.

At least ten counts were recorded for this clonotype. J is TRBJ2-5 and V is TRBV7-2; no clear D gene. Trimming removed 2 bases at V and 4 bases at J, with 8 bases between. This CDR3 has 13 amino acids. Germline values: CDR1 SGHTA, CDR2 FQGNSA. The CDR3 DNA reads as TGTGCCAGCAGCTTACCTTGGCGAGAGACCCAGTACTTC. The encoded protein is CASSLPWRETQYF.

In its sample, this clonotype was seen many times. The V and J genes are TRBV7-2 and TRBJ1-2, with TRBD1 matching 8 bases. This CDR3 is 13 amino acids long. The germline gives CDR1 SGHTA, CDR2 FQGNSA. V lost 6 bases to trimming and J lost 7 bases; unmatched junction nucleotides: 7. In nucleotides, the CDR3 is TGTGCCAGCAGGGAACAGGGGGGAGGTGGCTACACCTTC. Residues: CASREQGGGGYTF. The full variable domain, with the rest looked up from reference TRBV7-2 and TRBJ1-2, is GAGVSQSPSNKVTEKGKDVELRCDPISGHTALYWYRQSLGQGLEFLIYFQGNSAPDKSGLPSDRFSAERTGGSVSTLTIQRTQQEDSAVYLCASREQGGGGYTFGSGTRLTVV.

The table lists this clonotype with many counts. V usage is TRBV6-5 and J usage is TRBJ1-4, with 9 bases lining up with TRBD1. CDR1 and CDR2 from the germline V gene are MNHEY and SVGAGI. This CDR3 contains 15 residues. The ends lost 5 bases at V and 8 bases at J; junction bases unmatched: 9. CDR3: CASSREQGAWEKLFF. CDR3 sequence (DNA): TGTGCCAGCAGTAGAGAACAGGGGGCTTGGGAAAAACTGTTTTTT.

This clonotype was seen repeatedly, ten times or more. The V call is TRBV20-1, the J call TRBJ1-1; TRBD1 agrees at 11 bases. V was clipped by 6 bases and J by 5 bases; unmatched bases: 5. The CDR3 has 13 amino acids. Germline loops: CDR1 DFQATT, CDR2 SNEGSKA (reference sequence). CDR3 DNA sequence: TGCAGTGCGCCGGACAGGGGGCGGACTGAAGCTTTCTTT. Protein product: CSAPDRGRTEAFF.

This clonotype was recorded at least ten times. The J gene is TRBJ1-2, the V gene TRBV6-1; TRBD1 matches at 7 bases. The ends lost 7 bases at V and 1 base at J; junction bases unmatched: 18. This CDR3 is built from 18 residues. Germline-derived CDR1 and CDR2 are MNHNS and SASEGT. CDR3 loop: CASTSPALPGQSNYGYTF. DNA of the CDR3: TGTGCCAGCACCTCTCCGGCCTTACCGGGACAGAGTAACTATGGCTACACCTTC.

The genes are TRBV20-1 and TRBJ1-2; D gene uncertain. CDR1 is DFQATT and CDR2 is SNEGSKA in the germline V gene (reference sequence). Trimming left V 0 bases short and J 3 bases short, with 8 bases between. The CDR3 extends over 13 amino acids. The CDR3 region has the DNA TGCAGTGCTAGAGAAGCACCCTACTATGGCTACACCTTC. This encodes CSAREAPYYGYTF.

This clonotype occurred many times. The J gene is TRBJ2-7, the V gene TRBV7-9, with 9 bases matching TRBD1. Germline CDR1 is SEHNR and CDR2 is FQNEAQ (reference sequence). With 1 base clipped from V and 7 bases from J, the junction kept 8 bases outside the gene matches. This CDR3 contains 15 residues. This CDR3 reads CASSLVWDRAEEQYF. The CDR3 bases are TGTGCCAGCAGCTTAGTCTGGGACAGGGCGGAGGAGCAGTACTTC.